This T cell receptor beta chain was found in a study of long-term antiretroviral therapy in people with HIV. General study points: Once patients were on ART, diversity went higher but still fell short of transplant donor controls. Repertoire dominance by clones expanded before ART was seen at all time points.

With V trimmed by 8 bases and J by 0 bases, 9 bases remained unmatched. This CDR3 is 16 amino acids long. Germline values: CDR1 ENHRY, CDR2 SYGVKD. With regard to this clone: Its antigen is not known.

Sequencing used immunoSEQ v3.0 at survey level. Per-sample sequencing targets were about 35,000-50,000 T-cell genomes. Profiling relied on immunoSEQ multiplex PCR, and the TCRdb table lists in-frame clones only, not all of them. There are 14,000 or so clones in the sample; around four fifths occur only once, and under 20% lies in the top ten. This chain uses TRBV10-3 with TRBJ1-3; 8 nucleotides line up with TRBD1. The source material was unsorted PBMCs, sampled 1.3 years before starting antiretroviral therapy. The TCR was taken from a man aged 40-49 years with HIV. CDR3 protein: CAISGGQGSSGNTIYF. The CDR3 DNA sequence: TGTGCCATCTCGGGAGGACAGGGTTCCTCTGGAAACACCATATATTTT.